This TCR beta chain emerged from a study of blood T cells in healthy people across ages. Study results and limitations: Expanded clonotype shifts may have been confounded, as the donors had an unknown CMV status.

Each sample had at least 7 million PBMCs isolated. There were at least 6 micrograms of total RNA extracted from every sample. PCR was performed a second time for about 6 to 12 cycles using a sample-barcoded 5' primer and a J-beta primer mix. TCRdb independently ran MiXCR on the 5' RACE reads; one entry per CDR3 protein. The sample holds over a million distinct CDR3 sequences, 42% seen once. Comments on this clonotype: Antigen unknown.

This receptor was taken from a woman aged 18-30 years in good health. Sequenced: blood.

CDR3 residues: CASSPIQGAKNIQYF. CDR3 bases: TGTGCCAGCTCACCTATCCAGGGGGCCAAAAACATTCAGTACTTC. This chain joins TRBV18 and TRBJ2-4, with D perhaps matching TRBD1 (6 bases). This CDR3 is 15 amino acids long. Deletions cut 3 bases from V and 1 base from J, with 10 bases between. Germline CDR1 reads KGHSH; CDR2 reads LQKENI.